The T cell receptor beta chain under discussion was sequenced for a study of blood T cell repertoires in COVID-19. The J segment lost 4 bases and the V segment lost 4 bases, leaving 6 bases of the junction unmatched. CDR3 length equals 15 residues. CDR1 is ENHRY and CDR2 is SYGVKD in the germline V gene. As processed by the authors: Reference gene primers were amplified, and this amplification served to estimate nucleated cell counts. Sequenced by immunoSEQ multiplex PCR; TCRdb stores in-frame clones only, minus some. The D gene and trimming were derived from the DNA, and the V and J assignments and clone size from that table. The sample shows approximately 150,000 clones, approximately 84% of them seen only once.

The sequence derives from a man aged 40-50 years with acute or convalescent COVID-19. This chain links TRBV10-3 with TRBJ1-4, with 7 bases identical to TRBD1. The sample was peripheral blood. CDR3 DNA: TGTGCCATCAGTGGGGGGGACAGAAATAATGAAAAACTGTTTTTT. Its translation: CAISGGDRNNEKLFF.